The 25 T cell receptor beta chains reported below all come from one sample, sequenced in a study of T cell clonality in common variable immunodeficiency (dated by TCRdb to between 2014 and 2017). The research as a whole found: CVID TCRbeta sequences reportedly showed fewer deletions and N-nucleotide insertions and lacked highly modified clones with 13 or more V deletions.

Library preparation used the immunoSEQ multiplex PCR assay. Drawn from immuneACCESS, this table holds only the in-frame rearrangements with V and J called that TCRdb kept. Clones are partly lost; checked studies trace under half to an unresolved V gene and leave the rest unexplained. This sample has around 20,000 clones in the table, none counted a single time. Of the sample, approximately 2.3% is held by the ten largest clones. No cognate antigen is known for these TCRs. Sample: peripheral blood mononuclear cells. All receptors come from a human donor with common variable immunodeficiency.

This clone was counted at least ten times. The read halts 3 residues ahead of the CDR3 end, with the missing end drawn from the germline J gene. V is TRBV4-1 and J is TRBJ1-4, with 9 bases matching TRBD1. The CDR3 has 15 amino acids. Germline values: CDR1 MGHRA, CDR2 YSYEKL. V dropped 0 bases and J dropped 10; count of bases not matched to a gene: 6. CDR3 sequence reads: CASSQEGTGNGKLFF. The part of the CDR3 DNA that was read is TGCGCCAGCAGCCAAGAGGGGACAGGGAACGGAAAA.

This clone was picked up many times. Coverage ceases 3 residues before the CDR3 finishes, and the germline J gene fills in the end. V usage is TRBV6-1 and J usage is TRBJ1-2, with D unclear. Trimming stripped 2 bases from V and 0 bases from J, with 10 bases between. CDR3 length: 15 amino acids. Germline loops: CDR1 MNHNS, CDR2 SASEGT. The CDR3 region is CASSELSTANYGYTF. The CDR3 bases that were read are TGTGCCAGCAGTGAATTGTCCACAGCTAACTATGGC.

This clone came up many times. The part of the CDR3 DNA that was read is TGTGCCAGCAGCTGGGGGGGGGTAGATACG. Residues: CASSWGGVDT. The entire CDR3 sequence reads CASSWGGVDTQYF. This chain links TRBV5-6 with TRBJ2-3; TRBD2 agrees at 7 bases. The missing CDR3 end, 3 residues past where the read stops, is filled in from the germline J gene. Germline V gene lookup returns CDR1 SGHDT and CDR2 YYEEEE. The CDR3 extends over 13 amino acids. V lost 3 bases and J lost 5; bases outside the gene matches: 3.

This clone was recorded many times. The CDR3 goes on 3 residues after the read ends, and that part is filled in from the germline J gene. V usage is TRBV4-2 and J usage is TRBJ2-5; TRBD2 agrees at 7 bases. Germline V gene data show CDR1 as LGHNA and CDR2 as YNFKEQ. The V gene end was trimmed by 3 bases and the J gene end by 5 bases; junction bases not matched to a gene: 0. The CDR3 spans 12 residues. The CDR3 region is CASSQGGETQYF. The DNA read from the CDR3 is TGTGCCAGCAGCCAGGGGGGGGAGACC.

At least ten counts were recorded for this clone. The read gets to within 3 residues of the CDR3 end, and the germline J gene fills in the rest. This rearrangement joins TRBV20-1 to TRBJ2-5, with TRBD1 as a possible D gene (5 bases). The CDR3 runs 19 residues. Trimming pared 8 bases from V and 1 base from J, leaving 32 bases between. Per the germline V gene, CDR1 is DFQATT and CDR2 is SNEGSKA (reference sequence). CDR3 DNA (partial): TGCAGTACCTCAGCCCCACCCCACGGTGCTGACAGAAGCCAAGAGACC. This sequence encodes CSTSAPPHGADRSQET. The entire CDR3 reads CSTSAPPHGADRSQETQYF.

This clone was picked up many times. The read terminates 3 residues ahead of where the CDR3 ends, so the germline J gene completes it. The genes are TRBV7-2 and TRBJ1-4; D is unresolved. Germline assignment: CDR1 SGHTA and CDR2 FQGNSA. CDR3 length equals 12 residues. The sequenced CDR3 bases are TGTGCCAGCTCCCAAACGCCGGGGAAA. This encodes CASSQTPGK. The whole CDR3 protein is CASSQTPGKLFF.

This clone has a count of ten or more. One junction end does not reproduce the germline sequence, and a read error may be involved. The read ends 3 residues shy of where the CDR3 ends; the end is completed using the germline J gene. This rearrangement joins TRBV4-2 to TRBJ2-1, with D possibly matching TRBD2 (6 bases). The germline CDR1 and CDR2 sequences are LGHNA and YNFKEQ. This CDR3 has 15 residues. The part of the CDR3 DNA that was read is TGCGCCAGCAGCCAAGAGTGGGACTTTTACAATGAG. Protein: CASSQEWDFYNE. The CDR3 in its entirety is CASSQEWDFYNEQFF.

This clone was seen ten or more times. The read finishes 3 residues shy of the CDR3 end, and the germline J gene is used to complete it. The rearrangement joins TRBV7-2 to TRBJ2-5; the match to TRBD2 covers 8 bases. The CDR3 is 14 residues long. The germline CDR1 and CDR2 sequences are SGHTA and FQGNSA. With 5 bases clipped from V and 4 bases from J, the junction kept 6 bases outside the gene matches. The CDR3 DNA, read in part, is TGTGCCAGCAGCCCTCAGCGGGGGTCAGAGACC. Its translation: CASSPQRGSET. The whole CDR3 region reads CASSPQRGSETQYF. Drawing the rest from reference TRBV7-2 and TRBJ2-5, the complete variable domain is GAGVSQSPSNKVTEKGKDVELRCDPISGHTALYWYRQSLGQGLEFLIYFQGNSAPDKSGLPSDRFSAERTGGSVSTLTIQRTQQEDSAVYLCASSPQRGSETQYFGPGTRLLVL.

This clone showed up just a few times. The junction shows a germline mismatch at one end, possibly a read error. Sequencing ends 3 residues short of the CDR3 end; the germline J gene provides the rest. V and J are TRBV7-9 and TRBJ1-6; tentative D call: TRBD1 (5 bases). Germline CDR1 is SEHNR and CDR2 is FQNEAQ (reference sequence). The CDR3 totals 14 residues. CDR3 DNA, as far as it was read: TGTTCCAGCAGCTCCAGACAGCCCAAGTCACCC. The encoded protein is CSSSSRQPKSP. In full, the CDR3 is CSSSSRQPKSPLHF.

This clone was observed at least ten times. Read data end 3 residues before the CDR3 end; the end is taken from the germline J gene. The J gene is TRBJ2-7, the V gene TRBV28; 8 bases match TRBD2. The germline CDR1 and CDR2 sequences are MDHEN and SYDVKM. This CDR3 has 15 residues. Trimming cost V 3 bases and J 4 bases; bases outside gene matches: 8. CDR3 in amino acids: CASSFFGGGSYEQYF. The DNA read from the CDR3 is TGTGCCAGCAGTTTCTTCGGGGGGGGCTCGTACGAG.

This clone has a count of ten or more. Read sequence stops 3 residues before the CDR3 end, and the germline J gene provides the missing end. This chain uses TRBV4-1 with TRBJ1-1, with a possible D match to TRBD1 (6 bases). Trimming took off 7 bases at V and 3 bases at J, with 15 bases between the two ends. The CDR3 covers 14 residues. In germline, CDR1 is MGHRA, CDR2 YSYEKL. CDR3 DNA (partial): TGCGCCAGCATCGACCCGGGGGGGCACACTGAA. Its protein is CASIDPGGHTE. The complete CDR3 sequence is CASIDPGGHTEAFF.

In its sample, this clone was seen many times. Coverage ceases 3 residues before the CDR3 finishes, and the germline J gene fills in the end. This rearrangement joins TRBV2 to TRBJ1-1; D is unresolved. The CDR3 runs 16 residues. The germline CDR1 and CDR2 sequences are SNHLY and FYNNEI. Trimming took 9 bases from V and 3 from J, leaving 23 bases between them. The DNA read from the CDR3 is TGTGCCAGACTACCTGACGGGGTAAGGGAGGACACTGAA. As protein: CARLPDGVREDTE. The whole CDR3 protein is CARLPDGVREDTEAFF.

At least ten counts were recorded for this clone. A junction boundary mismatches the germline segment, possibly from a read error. CDR3 bases read: TGCGCCAGCAGCCAAGGGACTAGCGAAAATGAG. Translation: CASSQGTSENE. The complete CDR3 protein is CASSQGTSENEQFF. This sequence joins TRBV4-2 and TRBJ2-1, with 10 bases lining up with TRBD2. The read ends 3 residues early relative to the CDR3; the germline J gene fills the gap. Germline CDR1 LGHNA, CDR2 YNFKEQ. This CDR3 region has 14 residues.

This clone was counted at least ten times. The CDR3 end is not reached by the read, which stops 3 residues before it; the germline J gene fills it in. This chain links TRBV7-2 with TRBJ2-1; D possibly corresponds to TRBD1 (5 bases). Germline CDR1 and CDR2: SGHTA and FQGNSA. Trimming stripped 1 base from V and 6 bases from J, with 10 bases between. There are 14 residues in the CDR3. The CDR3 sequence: CASSLVTGPNEQFF. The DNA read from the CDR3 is TGTGCCAGCAGCTTAGTAACAGGACCCAATGAG.

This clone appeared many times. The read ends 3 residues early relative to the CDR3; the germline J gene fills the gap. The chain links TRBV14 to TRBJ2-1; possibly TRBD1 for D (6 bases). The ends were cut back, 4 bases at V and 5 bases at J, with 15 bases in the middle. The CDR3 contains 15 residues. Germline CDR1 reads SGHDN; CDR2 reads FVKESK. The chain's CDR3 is CASSRDTGFHNEQFF. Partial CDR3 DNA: TGTGCCAGCAGCCGGGACACGGGATTCCACAATGAG.

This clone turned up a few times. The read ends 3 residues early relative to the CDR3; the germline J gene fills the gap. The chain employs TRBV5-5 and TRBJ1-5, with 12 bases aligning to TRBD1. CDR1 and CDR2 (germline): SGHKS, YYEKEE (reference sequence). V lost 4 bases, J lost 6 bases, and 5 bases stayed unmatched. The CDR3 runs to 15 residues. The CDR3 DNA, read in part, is TGTGCCAGCAGCCCCGGGACAGGGGGCGTTCAGCCC. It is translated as CASSPGTGGVQP. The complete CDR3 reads CASSPGTGGVQPQHF.

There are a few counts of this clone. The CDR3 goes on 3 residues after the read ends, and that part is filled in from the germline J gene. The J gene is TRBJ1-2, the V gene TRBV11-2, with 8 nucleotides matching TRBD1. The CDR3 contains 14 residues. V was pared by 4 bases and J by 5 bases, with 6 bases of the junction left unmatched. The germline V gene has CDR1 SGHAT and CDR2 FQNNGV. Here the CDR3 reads CASSSQGARYGYTF. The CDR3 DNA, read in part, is TGTGCCAGCAGCTCGCAGGGGGCGCGATATGGC.

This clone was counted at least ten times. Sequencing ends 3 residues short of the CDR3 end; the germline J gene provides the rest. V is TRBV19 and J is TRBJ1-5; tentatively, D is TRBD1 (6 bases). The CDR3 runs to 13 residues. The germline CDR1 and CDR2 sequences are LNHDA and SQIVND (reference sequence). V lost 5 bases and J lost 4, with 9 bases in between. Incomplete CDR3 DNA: TGTGCCAGTAGTTCACAGGGAAATCAGCCC. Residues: CASSSQGNQP. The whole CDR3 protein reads CASSSQGNQPQHF.

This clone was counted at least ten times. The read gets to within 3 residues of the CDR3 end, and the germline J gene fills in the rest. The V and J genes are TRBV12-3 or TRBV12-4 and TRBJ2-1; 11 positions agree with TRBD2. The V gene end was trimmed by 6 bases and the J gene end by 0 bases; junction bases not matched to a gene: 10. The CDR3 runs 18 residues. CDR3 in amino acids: CASSTGTSGGSSYNEQFF. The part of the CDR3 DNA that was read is TGTGCCAGCAGCACCGGGACTAGCGGCGGTAGCTCCTACAATGAG.

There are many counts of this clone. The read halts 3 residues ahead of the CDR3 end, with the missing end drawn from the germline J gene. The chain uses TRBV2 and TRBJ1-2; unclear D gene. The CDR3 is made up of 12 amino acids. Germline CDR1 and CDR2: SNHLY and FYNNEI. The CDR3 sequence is CASSVHQQGYTF. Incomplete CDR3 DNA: TGTGCCAGCAGTGTGCACCAACAGGGC. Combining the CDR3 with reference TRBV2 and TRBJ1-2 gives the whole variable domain EPEVTQTPSHQVTQMGQEVILRCVPISNHLYFYWYRQILGQKVEFLVSFYNNEISEKSEIFDDQFSVERPDGSNFTLKIRSTKLEDSAMYFCASSVHQQGYTFGSGTRLTVV.

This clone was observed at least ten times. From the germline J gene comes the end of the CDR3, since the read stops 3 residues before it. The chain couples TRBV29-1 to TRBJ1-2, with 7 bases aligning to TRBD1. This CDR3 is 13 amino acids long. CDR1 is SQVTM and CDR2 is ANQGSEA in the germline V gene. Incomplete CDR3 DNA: TGCAGCGTTGTGTTAGGGGGCAGGGGGGGC. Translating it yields CSVVLGGRGG. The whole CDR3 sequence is CSVVLGGRGGYTF.

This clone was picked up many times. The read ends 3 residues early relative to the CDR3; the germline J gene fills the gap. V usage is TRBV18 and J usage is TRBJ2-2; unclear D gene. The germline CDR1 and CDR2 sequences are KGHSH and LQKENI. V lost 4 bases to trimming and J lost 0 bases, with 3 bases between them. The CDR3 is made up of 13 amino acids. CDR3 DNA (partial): TGTGCCAGCTCACTTACGAACACCGGGGAG. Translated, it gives CASSLTNTGE. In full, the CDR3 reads CASSLTNTGELFF.

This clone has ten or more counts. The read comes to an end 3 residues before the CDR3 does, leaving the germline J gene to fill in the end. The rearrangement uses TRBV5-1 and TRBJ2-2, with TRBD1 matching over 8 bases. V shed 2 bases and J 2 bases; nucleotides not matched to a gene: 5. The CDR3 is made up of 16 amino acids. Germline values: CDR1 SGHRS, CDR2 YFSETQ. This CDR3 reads CASSFGQGANTGELFF. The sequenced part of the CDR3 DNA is TGCGCCAGCAGCTTCGGTCAGGGGGCCAACACCGGGGAG.

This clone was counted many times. The CDR3 protein is CSVLDRGQGDTQYF. Partial CDR3 DNA: TGCAGCGTTCTGGACAGGGGGCAGGGAGATACG. This chain joins TRBV29-1 and TRBJ2-3; 11 bases are a match to TRBD1. The read finishes 3 residues shy of the CDR3 end, and the germline J gene is used to complete it. The trim removed 5 bases at V and 5 bases at J, leaving 6 bases unmatched. This CDR3 is 14 amino acids long. Germline values: CDR1 SQVTM, CDR2 ANQGSEA.

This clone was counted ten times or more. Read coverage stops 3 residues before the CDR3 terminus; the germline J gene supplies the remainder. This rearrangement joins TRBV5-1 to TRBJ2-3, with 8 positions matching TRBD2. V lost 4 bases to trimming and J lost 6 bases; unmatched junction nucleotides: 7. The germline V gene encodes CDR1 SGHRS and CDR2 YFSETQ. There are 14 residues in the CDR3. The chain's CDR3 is CASSAGLAYDTQYF. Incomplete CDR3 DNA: TGCGCCAGCAGCGCAGGACTAGCTTACGATACG.